The rows below give T cell receptor beta chains drawn from one sample of a study of CD8+ T cells in alopecia areata. Measured with immunoSEQ multiplex PCR; TCRdb has only the in-frame clones, and not every one. The repertoire has approximately 91,000 clones, 35% to 45% of them found once; the top ten carry about 0.79%. Source material: CD4+ T cells sorted from blood. These receptors all stem from a human donor with alopecia areata. Both conserved end residues are part of each CDR3. Each record gives: V gene, clone size, CDR3 protein. Only some rows state a clone size, as once, few, many or a class for expanded clones.

>TRBV30|few
CAWSLGDTEAFF
>TRBV7-9|-
CAIAGLAKNIQYF
>TRBV5-1|few
CASSLEEGTEAFF
>TRBV30|-
CAWSVLGFGGKDEQYF
>TRBV30|-
CAWGQTPYEQYF
>TRBV7-7|once
CASSPQPGGQDTQYF
>TRBV7-2|-
CASSLRQTTDTQYF
>TRBV30|-
CAWSTDRGRQPQHF
>TRBV11-2|few
CASSLGQRVGNEQFF
>TRBV29-1|few
CSVGVKGQAENIQYF
>TRBV5-6|once
CASSLGLDSANIQYF
>TRBV9|-
CASSSTPYEQYF
>TRBV30|-
CAWSPGANVLTF
>TRBV20-1|-
CSASDQETQYF
>TRBV28|few
CASSVPGQTNTGELFF
>TRBV29-1|-
CSVGLTTYEQYF
>TRBV2|few
CASSEGPNYGYTF
>TRBV29-1|few
CSVKGQQNTEAFF
>TRBV29-1|few
CSVGTGWVNEQFF
>TRBV5-1|once
CASSLTGHPQETQYF
>TRBV30|once
CAWSDTAGGKKYF
>TRBV28|-
CASSFIVFGQHSGANVLTF
>TRBV5-1|few
CASSTDSGEQYF
>TRBV30|-
CAWSPGQMGYTF
>TRBV29-1|few
CRDPDNAGGPDTGELFF
>TRBV18|-
CASSRPGLAGGDTQYF
>TRBV30|-
CAWSAGSGRGGANVLTF
>TRBV29-1|-
CSAALWGNTEAFF
>TRBV19|few
CASKDGRTDYGYTF
>TRBV29-1|-
CSVNKRDRGNEQYF
>TRBV7-9|-
CATRTGPYEQYF
>TRBV30|-
CAQATGLWRELFF
>TRBV29-1|-
CSVRPGGETQYF
>TRBV5-1|-
CASSRTGGREQYF
>TRBV9|-
CASSARLEAYNEQFF
>TRBV5-1|few
CASSLAFGVRFSGANVLTF
>TRBV29-1|few
CSVVYTGGETQYF
>TRBV29-1|few
CSVHGRLRDTQYF
>TRBV29-1|-
CSAIPFAPNIQYF
>TRBV30|-
CAWSDQLGYTF
>TRBV2|-
CASSAAGGPYEQYF
>TRBV2|-
CASMFMAGNTEAFF
>TRBV2|-
CASNRGGNEKLFF
>TRBV5-1|few
CASSGLAANTGELFF
>TRBV25-1|-
CASSRGYPNVLTF
>TRBV6-6|-
CASRKSPQETQYF
>TRBV29-1|few
CSGLGQNSYEQYF
>TRBV5-1|-
CASSVRQDGTGELFF
>TRBV11-2|-
CASSLAGDIQYF
>TRBV29-1|-
CSVDLGVEAFF
>TRBV5-1|-
CASSWGTGSYEQYF